Below, 20 T cell receptor beta chains from the same sample are listed, as sequenced in a study of cytomegalovirus exposure and HLA in healthy donors. It was with 60 Vbeta and 13 Jbeta primers that the PCR ran. The table came from immunoSEQ multiplex PCR; TCRdb's copy has only in-frame clones and leaves some out. The sample has around 130,000 clones; around two thirds are singletons. The sequenced material came from PBMCs. The receptors derive from a male donor in good health and CMV-seronegative.

The rearrangement links TRBV19 to TRBJ1-1, with D perhaps TRBD1 (5 bases). Germline V gene lookup returns CDR1 LNHDA and CDR2 SQIVND (reference sequence). Trimming removed 3 bases from V and 8 bases from J, with 13 bases in between. The CDR3 has 13 residues. CDR3 sequence reads: CASSIVRESEAFF. In DNA form, the CDR3 reads TGTGCCAGTAGTATTGTCAGGGAAAGCGAAGCTTTCTTT. Variable domain in full (rest from reference TRBV19 and TRBJ1-1): DGGITQSPKYLFRKEGQNVTLSCEQNLNHDAMYWYRQDPGQGLRLIYYSQIVNDFQKGDIAEGYSVSREKKESFPLTVTSAQKNPTAFYLCASSIVRESEAFFGQGTRLTVV.

The genes are TRBV13 and TRBJ2-1; TRBD2 matches 10 bases. The CDR3 has 19 residues. V shed 1 base and J 1 base; nucleotides not matched to a gene: 10. Germline CDR1 and CDR2: PRHDT and FYEKMQ (reference sequence). DNA of the CDR3: TGTGCCAGCAGCTTAGTAACCCTAGCGGGGGACCCGTCCTACAATGAGCAGTTCTTC. The encoded protein is CASSLVTLAGDPSYNEQFF.

This clone was seen only a few times. The CDR3 loop reads CASRTGGSGEKLFF. The CDR3 region has the DNA TGTGCCAGCAGGACAGGGGGCAGCGGTGAAAAACTGTTTTTT. The gene calls are TRBV6-5 and TRBJ1-4, with 10 bases fitting TRBD1. Germline V gene data show CDR1 as MNHEY and CDR2 as SVGAGI. There are 14 residues in the CDR3. Germline trimming cut 6 bases from V and 7 bases from J; bases unmatched to any gene: 5.

The genes are TRBV7-3 and TRBJ1-6; 9 bases are shared with TRBD1. Germline CDR1 SGHTA, CDR2 FQGTGA. Unmatched junction bases numbered 1, after V lost 0 bases and J lost 7 bases. CDR3 length equals 15 residues. The chain's CDR3 is CASSLTGQGNSPLHF. The CDR3 nucleotides are TGTGCCAGCAGCTTAACGGGACAGGGCAATTCACCCCTCCACTTT.

The V gene is TRBV4-3, the J gene TRBJ1-1; TRBD1 might be the D (5 bases). This CDR3 contains 15 residues. Between the trimmed V and J ends, which lost 3 bases and 1 base, there was a span of 12 bases. CDR1 is LGHNA, CDR2 YSLEER, per germline. The CDR3 nucleotides are TGCGCCAGCAGCCATCCCCAGGGAGGGAACACTGAAGCTTTCTTT. The encoded protein is CASSHPQGGNTEAFF.

The V gene is TRBV4-2, the J gene TRBJ2-7; 8 positions match TRBD2. J gave up 3 bases and V 1 base, and 5 bases lay outside the gene matches. This CDR3 spans 15 amino acids. Germline values: CDR1 LGHNA, CDR2 YNFKEQ. The CDR3 region has the DNA TGTGCCAGCAGCCAAGTCTTGGGGACTAGCTACGAGCAGTACTTC. Its protein is CASSQVLGTSYEQYF.

This clone was observed a handful of times. The rearrangement joins TRBV5-4 to TRBJ2-2; 7 bases agree with TRBD2. Germline lookup yields CDR1 SGHNT and CDR2 YYREEE (reference sequence). The CDR3 covers 16 residues. The J segment lost 0 bases and the V segment lost 4 bases, leaving 6 bases of the junction unmatched. The CDR3 loop is CASSTASGANTGELFF. The DNA of the CDR3 is TGTGCCAGCAGCACCGCTAGCGGTGCGAACACCGGGGAGCTGTTTTTT.

This chain links TRBV6-5 with TRBJ1-1, with no clear D. Germline values: CDR1 MNHEY, CDR2 SVGAGI. V gave up 5 bases and J gave up 8 bases, with 12 bases separating them. The CDR3 covers 12 residues. CDR3 sequence reads: CASSLNGGEAFF. The CDR3 coding sequence is TGTGCCAGCAGTCTCAACGGCGGGGAAGCTTTCTTT.

The rearrangement joins TRBV7-9 to TRBJ1-1; 7 bases match TRBD1. This CDR3 is built from 17 residues. The J segment lost 0 bases and the V segment lost 2 bases, leaving 9 bases of the junction unmatched. CDR1 and CDR2 from the germline V gene are SEHNR and FQNEAQ (reference sequence). Here the CDR3 reads CASSLQGTANMNTEAFF. The CDR3 DNA reads TGTGCCAGCAGCTTACAGGGGACAGCCAATATGAACACTGAAGCTTTCTTT.

The V gene is TRBV7-2, the J gene TRBJ1-1, with TRBD1 matching over 8 bases. V lost 5 bases to trimming and J lost 4 bases; unmatched junction nucleotides: 3. The V gene's germline CDR1 is SGHTA and CDR2 FQGNSA. The CDR3 spans 13 residues. Here the CDR3 reads CASSVDRGTEAFF. The CDR3 nucleotides read TGTGCCAGCAGCGTTGACAGGGGCACTGAAGCTTTCTTT. The full variable domain, rest sourced from reference TRBV7-2 and TRBJ1-1, is GAGVSQSPSNKVTEKGKDVELRCDPISGHTALYWYRQSLGQGLEFLIYFQGNSAPDKSGLPSDRFSAERTGGSVSTLTIQRTQQEDSAVYLCASSVDRGTEAFFGQGTRLTVV.

The chain couples TRBV7-9 to TRBJ2-7; the match to TRBD1 covers 11 bases. From germline, CDR1 is SEHNR and CDR2 FQNEAQ (reference sequence). This CDR3 has 14 residues. Germline trimming cut 4 bases from V and 5 bases from J; bases unmatched to any gene: 4. The CDR3 region has the DNA TGTGCCAGCAGCTATTGGACAGGGGGCGACGAGCAGTACTTC. It codes for CASSYWTGGDEQYF.

The chain couples TRBV7-2 to TRBJ2-1, with a weak D call TRBD2 (6 bases). Germline loops: CDR1 SGHTA, CDR2 FQGNSA. V lost 7 bases and J 2 bases, leaving 15 bases between the germline ends. The CDR3 has 15 residues. The DNA for the CDR3 is TGTGCCAGCACCTCCCCGGAGCGGGCCTACAATGAGCAGTTCTTC. Its protein product is CASTSPERAYNEQFF.

This clone came up a few times. The chain has TRBV7-6 and TRBJ1-1; D possibly corresponds to TRBD1 (5 bases). The germline V and J ends were trimmed by 2 bases and 0 bases, with 10 bases remaining between them. This CDR3 is 15 amino acids long. CDR1 is SGHVS, CDR2 FNYEAQ, per germline. CDR3 loop: CASSLTGLLNTEAFF. The CDR3, as DNA: TGTGCCAGCAGCTTAACGGGACTGTTGAACACTGAAGCTTTCTTT.

V gene TRBV19 combines with J gene TRBJ2-1; no definite D call. CDR3 length: 11 amino acids. Trimming removed 7 bases at V and 9 bases at J, with 10 bases between. In germline, CDR1 is LNHDA, CDR2 SQIVND (reference sequence). CDR3 sequence: CASNWAPEQFF. CDR3 DNA: TGTGCCAGTAATTGGGCTCCTGAGCAGTTCTTC.

V is TRBV9 and J is TRBJ2-3; possible D gene TRBD1, 5 bases. The ends were cut back, 2 bases at V and 4 bases at J, with 11 bases in the middle. The CDR3 spans 14 residues. CDR1 is SGDLS and CDR2 is YYNGEE in the germline V gene. The CDR3 sequence is CASSVSGWADTQYF. CDR3 DNA sequence: TGTGCCAGCAGCGTCTCAGGGTGGGCAGATACGCAGTATTTT.

The chain is built from TRBV10-1 and TRBJ1-3, with TRBD1 matching over 7 bases. Trimming at V came to 6 bases and at J to 2 bases, leaving 7 bases not matched to a gene. The CDR3 spans 15 residues. CDR1 and CDR2 from the germline V gene are WNHNN and SYGVQD (reference sequence). CDR3: CASRMDRHAGNTIYF. CDR3 coding DNA: TGCGCCAGCAGGATGGACAGGCACGCTGGAAACACCATATATTTT.

The chain carries TRBV5-4 and TRBJ1-3; maybe TRBD1 (5 bases). Germline V lookup: CDR1 SGHNT, CDR2 YYREEE (reference sequence). The ends were cut back, 0 bases at V and 0 bases at J, with 7 bases in the middle. This CDR3 is 15 amino acids long. CDR3 DNA sequence: TGTGCCAGCAGCTTGGGGGGCCACTCTGGAAACACCATATATTTT. It is translated as CASSLGGHSGNTIYF. The complete variable domain, with remaining parts taken from reference TRBV5-4 and TRBJ1-3, reads ETGVTQSPTHLIKTRGQQVTLRCSSQSGHNTVSWYQQALGQGPQFIFQYYREEENGRGNFPPRFSGLQFPNYSSELNVNALELDDSALYLCASSLGGHSGNTIYFGEGSWLTVV.

The chain recombines TRBV29-1 with TRBJ2-3; 9 bases match TRBD1. Germline-derived CDR1 and CDR2 are SQVTM and ANQGSEA. This CDR3 has 17 residues. V dropped 6 bases and J dropped 2; count of bases not matched to a gene: 15. The CDR3 region is CSVVVQGASGDTDTQYF. The CDR3 DNA follows: TGCAGCGTCGTAGTACAGGGGGCGAGCGGGGACACAGATACGCAGTATTTT.

This sequence joins TRBV6-5 and TRBJ2-1; 9 bases agree with TRBD1. The CDR3 is 15 amino acids. Germline CDR1 and CDR2: MNHEY and SVGAGI. The junction had 10 bases not matched to a gene; V was cut back by 5 bases and J by 8 bases. The CDR3 is CASSVRDRVLDEQFF. CDR3 coding DNA: TGTGCCAGCAGTGTCCGGGACAGGGTGTTGGATGAGCAGTTCTTC.

This clone appeared a few times. The chain uses TRBV4-1 and TRBJ2-5; TRBD1 aligns across 7 bases. This CDR3 contains 15 residues. Per germline, CDR1 MGHRA and CDR2 YSYEKL. J lost 2 bases, V lost 4 bases, and 7 bases had no gene match. The CDR3 loop reads CASSPLGQQQETQYF. Written as DNA, the CDR3 is TGCGCCAGCAGCCCATTGGGACAGCAACAAGAGACCCAGTACTTC.